This entry describes one T cell receptor beta chain. Its antigen is currently unknown. Researchers ran the PCR with 60 Vbeta and 13 Jbeta primers. Assay used: immunoSEQ multiplex PCR; TCRdb lists only in-frame clones, some missing. Recorded here are about 160,000 clones; the top ten clones represent around 1.4%. The sample comes from a study of cytomegalovirus exposure and HLA in healthy donors. About the research overall: The 100 million to 120 million unique TCR beta sequences, from 150 million to 200 million T cells, were found by an earlier analysis. Study-wide results and limits: TCR beta V- and J-gene trimming, according to a later analysis, was linked to a missense DCLRE1C variant. Altogether, about 160 TCR beta chains were recorded as cytomegalovirus-associated.

This CDR3 region has 14 residues. Trimming removed 4 bases from V and 4 bases from J, with 11 bases in between. Germline CDR1 is SGHRS and CDR2 is YFSETQ. The TCR sequence derives from a woman aged 60 to 75 in good health and CMV-seronegative. Sequencing was done on a sample of PBMCs. The chain uses TRBV5-1 and TRBJ2-2; tentative D call: TRBD2 (5 bases). The CDR3 nucleotides read TGCGCCAGCAGCCGGTTGGCGGGCACCGGGGAGCTGTTTTTT. It translates to CASSRLAGTGELFF. The full variable domain, its missing parts supplied by reference TRBV5-1 and TRBJ2-2, is KAGVTQTPRYLIKTRGQQVTLSCSPISGHRSVSWYQQTPGQGLQFLFEYFSETQRNKGNFPGRFSGRQFSNSRSEMNVSTLELGDSALYLCASSRLAGTGELFFGEGSRLTVL.